A selection of T cell receptor beta chains follows, all from one sample in a study of CD8 T cells in ankylosing spondylitis. TCRdb called the 5' RACE reads again in MiXCR, with one record for every CDR3 protein. The profile shows some 340,000 distinct CDR3 sequences, about 14% of them singletons. The specimen was blood, either unsorted or a sorted T cell fraction (not recorded which). The receptors here all came from a male donor with ankylosing spondylitis or in good health (not recorded which). The CDR3 runs from the conserved cysteine through the conserved F or W. A D gene is named only where the DNA matches it firmly. Part of the rows lack a size; the others show once, few, many or a class for expanded clones.

D: TRBD2; size: few; J: TRBJ2-1; V: TRBV12-3/TRBV12-4; CDR3: CASSPTLTSGYNEQFF; DNA: TGTGCCAGCAGTCCCACCCTGACTAGCGGGTACAATGAGCAGTTCTTC
D: TRBD1; size: few; J: TRBJ2-1; V: TRBV18; CDR3: CASAFGTDNEQFF; DNA: TGTGCCAGCGCCTTTGGGACAGACAATGAGCAGTTCTTC
D: TRBD2; size: -; J: TRBJ2-1; V: TRBV5-1; CDR3: CASNDPTSGSSYNEQFF; DNA: TGCGCCAGCAACGATCCCACTAGCGGGAGCTCCTACAATGAGCAGTTCTTC
D: -; size: few; J: TRBJ1-5; V: TRBV7-9; CDR3: CASSLARNNQPQHF; DNA: TGTGCCAGCAGCTTAGCGCGCAACAATCAGCCCCAGCATTTT
D: -; size: -; J: TRBJ2-7; V: TRBV9; CDR3: CASSTRAPNDEQYF; DNA: TGTGCCAGCAGCACCCGGGCCCCCAACGACGAGCAGTACTTC
D: TRBD2; size: -; J: TRBJ2-5; V: TRBV10-3; CDR3: CAISQGGSQETQYF; DNA: TGTGCCATCAGCCAGGGCGGGAGCCAAGAGACCCAGTACTTC
D: -; size: -; J: TRBJ2-2; V: TRBV19; CDR3: CASTAGFNTGELFF; DNA: TGTGCCAGTACAGCCGGATTCAACACCGGGGAGCTGTTTTTT
D: -; size: many; J: TRBJ2-5; V: TRBV11-2; CDR3: CASSLTAGAVETQYF; DNA: TGTGCCAGCAGCCTTACGGCAGGGGCGGTGGAGACCCAGTACTTC
D: -; size: few; J: TRBJ2-1; V: TRBV5-1; CDR3: CASSLRGSNEQFF; DNA: TGCGCCAGCAGCTTGAGAGGGTCTAATGAGCAGTTCTTC
D: -; size: -; J: TRBJ2-7; V: TRBV7-8; CDR3: CASSLVSAEQYF; DNA: TGTGCCAGCAGCTTAGTAAGTGCCGAGCAGTACTTC
D: -; size: -; J: TRBJ2-3; V: TRBV11-2; CDR3: CASSFPDTQYF; DNA: TGTGCCAGCAGCTTTCCGGATACGCAGTATTTT
D: -; size: few; J: TRBJ2-1; V: TRBV12-5; CDR3: CASVRGDEQFF; DNA: TGTGCTAGTGTCCGAGGGGATGAGCAGTTCTTC
D: TRBD1; size: few; J: TRBJ2-7; V: TRBV5-1; CDR3: CASSLSGQGQGEQYF; DNA: TGCGCCAGCAGTCTCTCGGGACAGGGGCAGGGCGAGCAGTACTTC
D: -; size: few; J: TRBJ2-7; V: TRBV6-1; CDR3: CASSEVANAQGGEQYF; DNA: TGTGCCAGCAGTGAAGTGGCCAATGCCCAGGGGGGCGAGCAGTACTTC
D: -; size: few; J: TRBJ2-5; V: TRBV4-1; CDR3: CASSQDRWDSQETQYF; DNA: TGCGCCAGCAGCCAAGATCGTTGGGACTCACAAGAGACCCAGTACTTC
D: TRBD2; size: -; J: TRBJ2-2; V: TRBV6-1; CDR3: CASRPSGVNTGELFF; DNA: TGTGCCAGCAGACCTAGCGGAGTAAACACCGGGGAGCTGTTTTTT
D: -; size: few; J: TRBJ2-7; V: TRBV29-1; CDR3: CSVEDGVF; DNA: TGCAGCGTTGAAGATGGCGTTTTC
D: TRBD2; size: -; J: TRBJ2-1; V: TRBV6-1; CDR3: CASSEYTRGLAGVSSYNEQFF; DNA: TGTGCCAGCAGTGAGTACACCCGGGGACTAGCGGGGGTAAGCTCCTACAATGAGCAGTTCTTC
D: -; size: -; J: TRBJ1-4; V: TRBV3-1; CDR3: CASSQGGAAAPGLFF; DNA: TGTGCCAGCAGCCAAGGAGGGGCGGCAGCTCCCGGACTGTTTTTT
D: TRBD2; size: -; J: TRBJ2-7; V: TRBV7-2; CDR3: CASSSTGGLATHEQYF; DNA: TGTGCCAGCAGCTCTACTGGGGGACTAGCGACCCACGAGCAGTACTTC
D: -; size: many; J: TRBJ1-4; V: TRBV7-9; CDR3: CASSSVRAEEKLFF; DNA: TGTGCCAGCAGCTCCGTGAGGGCAGAGGAAAAACTGTTTTTT
D: -; size: few; J: TRBJ2-1; V: TRBV11-2; CDR3: CASSFPLINEQFF; DNA: TGTGCCAGCAGCTTCCCGTTGATCAATGAGCAGTTCTTC